This TCR beta chain was retrieved from a study of OX40 agonist ivuxolimab in advanced cancers. Turning to the study itself: The patients' treatment was ivuxolimab, an agonistic anti-OX40 (CD134) antibody.

General study results and limits: Both CD4+ and CD8+ T cell populations in blood had undergone clonal expansion by week 6 at 0.1 to 3.0 mg/kg.

Sequenced by immunoSEQ multiplex PCR; TCRdb stores in-frame clones only, minus some. The sample carries about 92,000 clones, approximately 80% recorded once. Points on this clone: What it binds is unknown.

The sample consisted of CD4+ or CD8+ T cells sorted from blood, taken in a trial of the OX40 agonist ivuxolimab. The origin of this receptor is an adult with an advanced solid tumor such as melanoma, head and neck, liver or kidney cancer.

The CDR3 protein is CSVGVPNTEAFF. The CDR3 DNA reads TGCAGCGTTGGAGTGCCCAACACTGAAGCTTTCTTT. This rearrangement joins TRBV29-1 to TRBJ1-1; D not certain. The V end was cut by 4 bases, the J end by 2 bases, with 8 bases between. This CDR3 contains 12 residues. The germline V gene has CDR1 SQVTM and CDR2 ANQGSEA.